These T cell receptor beta chains were read from a single sample in a study of PD-L1 blockade in urothelial cancer. Assay used: immunoSEQ multiplex PCR; TCRdb lists only in-frame clones, some missing. The sample shows 71,000 or so clones, roughly nine tenths of them seen only once. Sequencing used PBMCs, obtained around atezolizumab (anti-PD-L1) treatment. The receptors stem from a man in his 60s with urothelial cancer. Both conserved end residues are part of each CDR3. Fields, in order: D gene, clone size, J gene, V gene, CDR3 length, CDR3 protein, CDR3 DNA. The D gene is left open where the match is weak. The size of a clone is reported for some rows only, either as once, few or many, or as a class for expanded clones.

. | . | TRBJ1-1 | TRBV7-3 | 13 | CASSPSGNTEAFF | TGTGCCAGCAGCCCAAGCGGGAACACTGAAGCTTTCTTT
. | few | TRBJ2-2 | TRBV7-2 | 15 | CASSLVAGSTGELFF | TGTGCCAGCAGCTTAGTCGCCGGGTCCACCGGGGAGCTGTTTTTT
TRBD1 | few | TRBJ1-5 | TRBV19 | 14 | CASDTGTGNQPQHF | TGTGCCAGCGACACCGGGACAGGTAATCAGCCCCAGCATTTT
. | . | TRBJ1-5 | TRBV6-5 | 16 | CASSYSRVISNQPQHF | TGTGCCAGCAGTTACTCCCGGGTAATAAGCAATCAGCCCCAGCATTTT
. | . | TRBJ2-7 | TRBV30 | 12 | CAWSVSSYEQYF | TGTGCCTGGAGTGTCTCGTCCTACGAGCAGTACTTC
TRBD1 | . | TRBJ1-2 | TRBV18 | 17 | CASSPTREQGATSGYTF | TGTGCCAGCTCCCCAACTCGGGAACAGGGGGCAACTAGCGGCTACACCTTC
TRBD1 | . | TRBJ1-2 | TRBV28 | 15 | CASSSTGGAGYGYTF | TGTGCCAGCAGTTCGACAGGGGGCGCTGGGTATGGCTACACCTTC
. | . | TRBJ2-7 | TRBV7-9 | 12 | CASSPTGSEQYF | TGTGCCAGCAGCCCCACAGGTAGCGAGCAGTACTTC
TRBD1 | . | TRBJ1-2 | TRBV7-2 | 18 | CASSLVGGQGLGAYGYTF | TGTGCCAGCAGCTTAGTTGGGGGACAGGGGTTGGGTGCCTATGGCTACACCTTC
. | . | TRBJ2-7 | TRBV29-1 | 12 | CSVTIDSSEQYF | TGCAGCGTCACCATAGACAGCTCCGAGCAGTACTTC
. | . | TRBJ2-7 | TRBV28 | 13 | CASNRGQVYEQYF | TGTGCCAGCAATCGTGGACAAGTTTACGAGCAGTACTTC
TRBD1 | . | TRBJ1-1 | TRBV11-2 | 16 | CASSLAGQGRSTEAFF | TGTGCCAGCAGCTTAGCCGGACAGGGTCGGAGCACTGAAGCTTTCTTT
. | once | TRBJ1-1 | TRBV18 | 15 | CASSPSGGENTEAFF | TGTGCCAGCTCACCATCGGGGGGCGAGAACACTGAAGCTTTCTTT
TRBD2 | . | TRBJ2-2 | TRBV5-4 | 18 | CASSLPSGGAEGTGELFF | TGTGCCAGCAGCTTGCCTAGCGGGGGGGCCGAAGGGACCGGGGAGCTGTTTTTT
TRBD1 | . | TRBJ1-6 | TRBV18 | 16 | CASSPSVDRRNSPLHF | TGTGCCAGCTCACCCTCCGTGGACAGGAGAAATTCACCCCTCCACTTT
. | . | TRBJ2-5 | TRBV7-9 | 14 | CASSFSGRWETQYF | TGTGCCAGCAGCTTTTCAGGGCGTTGGGAGACCCAGTACTTC
TRBD2 | . | TRBJ2-1 | TRBV4-1 | 15 | CASSQAGGPRNEQFF | TGCGCCAGCAGCCAAGCGGGGGGGCCGCGCAATGAGCAGTTCTTC
TRBD1 | . | TRBJ2-7 | TRBV11-3 | 15 | CASSPGTGVDNEQYF | TGTGCCAGCAGCCCTGGGACAGGGGTCGACAACGAGCAGTACTTC